The T cell receptor beta chain described here comes from a study of blood T cell repertoires in COVID-19. About the research overall: PBMCs, B-cell-depleted T cells, or T cells provided the cDNA or gDNA that made up the material.

Measured with immunoSEQ multiplex PCR; TCRdb has only the in-frame clones, and not every one. The data show 300,000 to 350,000 clones, with over 80% seen just once and around 9.3% held by the top ten. The CDR3 has 19 residues. Recruitment covered some 25 US areas and drew participants whose ages spanned about 18 to 100 years. The sample consisted of PBMCs or T cells enriched from blood (not recorded which). The clonotype originates from a woman aged 18 to 35 who had recovered from COVID-19. This chain links TRBV21-1 with TRBJ2-7; the D call TRBD2 from the table was never checked on the DNA. TRBV21-1 is noted as a pseudogene. The CDR3 here is CASSKESRLAGGRAYEQYF. In DNA, the CDR3 is TGTGCCAGCAGCAAAGAATCGCGACTAGCGGGAGGTAGGGCCTACGAGCAGTACTTC.